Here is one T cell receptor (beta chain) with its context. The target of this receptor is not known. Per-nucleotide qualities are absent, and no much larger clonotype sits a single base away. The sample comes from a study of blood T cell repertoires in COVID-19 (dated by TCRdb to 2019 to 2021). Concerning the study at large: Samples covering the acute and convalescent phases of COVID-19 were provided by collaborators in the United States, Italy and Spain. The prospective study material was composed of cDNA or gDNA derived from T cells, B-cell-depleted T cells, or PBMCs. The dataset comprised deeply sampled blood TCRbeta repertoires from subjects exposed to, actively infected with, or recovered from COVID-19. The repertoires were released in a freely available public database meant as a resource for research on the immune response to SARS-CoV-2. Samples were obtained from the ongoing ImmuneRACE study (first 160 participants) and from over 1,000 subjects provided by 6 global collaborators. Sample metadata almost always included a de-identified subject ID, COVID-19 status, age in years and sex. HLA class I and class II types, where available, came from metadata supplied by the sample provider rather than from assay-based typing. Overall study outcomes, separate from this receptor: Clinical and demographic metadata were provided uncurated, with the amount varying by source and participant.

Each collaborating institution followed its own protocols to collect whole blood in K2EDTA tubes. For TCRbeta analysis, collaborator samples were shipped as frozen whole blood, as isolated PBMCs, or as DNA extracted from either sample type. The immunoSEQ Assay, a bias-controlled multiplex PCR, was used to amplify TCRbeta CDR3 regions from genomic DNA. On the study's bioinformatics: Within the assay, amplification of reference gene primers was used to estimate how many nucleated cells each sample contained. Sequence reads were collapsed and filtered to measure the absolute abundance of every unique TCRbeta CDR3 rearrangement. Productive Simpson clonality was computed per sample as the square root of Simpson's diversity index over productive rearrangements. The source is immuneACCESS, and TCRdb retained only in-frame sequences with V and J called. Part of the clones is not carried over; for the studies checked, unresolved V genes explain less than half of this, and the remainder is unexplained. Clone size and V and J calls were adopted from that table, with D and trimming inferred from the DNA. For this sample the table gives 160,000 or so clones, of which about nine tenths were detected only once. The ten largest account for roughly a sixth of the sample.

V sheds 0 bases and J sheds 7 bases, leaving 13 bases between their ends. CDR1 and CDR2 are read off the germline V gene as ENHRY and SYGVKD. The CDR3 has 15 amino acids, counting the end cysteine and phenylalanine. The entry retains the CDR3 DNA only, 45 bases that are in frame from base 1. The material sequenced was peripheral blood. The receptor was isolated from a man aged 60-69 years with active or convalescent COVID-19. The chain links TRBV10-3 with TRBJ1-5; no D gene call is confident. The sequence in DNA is TGTGCCATCAGTGAGTCGGAGGTGGGTCGCCAGCCCCAGCATTTT. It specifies CAISESEVGRQPQHF.